The TCR beta chain under discussion was sequenced for a study of blood T cell repertoires in COVID-19. Study in general: COVID-19 samples from acute and convalescent phases originated in the United States, Italy and Spain. PBMCs, B-cell-depleted T cells, or T cells provided the cDNA or gDNA that made up the material.

The CDR3 is 13 amino acids. Between the trimmed V and J ends, which lost 8 bases and 9 bases, there was a span of 14 bases. Germline-derived CDR1 and CDR2 are SGHAT and FQNNGV. Original analysis: Counts of nucleated cells, estimated from reference gene primer amplification, were obtained. Sequencing used immunoSEQ multiplex PCR; TCRdb keeps in-frame clones, though not all of them. The D gene and trimming were derived from the DNA, and the V and J assignments and clone size from that table. The sample records over 85,000 clones, more than 70% being singletons. This clonotype originated in a human donor with acute or convalescent COVID-19. The donor label of this sample is uncertain. Sequenced: peripheral blood. The chain uses TRBV11-2 and TRBJ1-6, with TRBD1 as a possible D gene (5 bases). CDR3 loop: CASGIQGSSPLHF. CDR3 sequence (DNA): TGTGCCAGCGGAATTCAGGGTAGTTCACCCCTCCACTTT.